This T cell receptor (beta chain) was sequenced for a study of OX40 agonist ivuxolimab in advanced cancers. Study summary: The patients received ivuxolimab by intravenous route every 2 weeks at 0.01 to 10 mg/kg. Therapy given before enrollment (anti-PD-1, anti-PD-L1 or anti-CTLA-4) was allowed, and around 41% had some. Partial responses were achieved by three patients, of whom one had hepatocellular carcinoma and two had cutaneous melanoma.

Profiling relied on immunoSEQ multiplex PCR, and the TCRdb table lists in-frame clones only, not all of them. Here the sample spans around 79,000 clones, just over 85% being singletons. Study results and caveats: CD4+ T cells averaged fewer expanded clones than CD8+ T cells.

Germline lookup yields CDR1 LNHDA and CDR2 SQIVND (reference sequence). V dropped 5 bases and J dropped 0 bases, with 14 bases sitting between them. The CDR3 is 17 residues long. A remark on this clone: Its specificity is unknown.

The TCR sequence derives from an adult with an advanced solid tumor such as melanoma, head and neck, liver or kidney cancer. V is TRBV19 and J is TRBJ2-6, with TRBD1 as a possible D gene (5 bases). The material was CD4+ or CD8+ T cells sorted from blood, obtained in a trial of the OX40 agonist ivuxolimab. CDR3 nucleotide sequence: TGTGCCAGTAGTTTCTGGACATACCCCTCTGGGGCCAACGTCCTGACTTTC. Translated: CASSFWTYPSGANVLTF.